This entry features one TCR beta chain sequence. What antigen it recognizes has not been identified. Per-base quality was not reported, and no clone a single base away is much larger than it. The sample originates from a study of shared clonotypes between healthy human individuals (dated by TCRdb to about 2020). Regarding the complete study: Two women and a few men aged 18 to 49 years were included in the cohort. Between about 0.85 and 10 billion PBMCs per donor were obtained by leukapheresis. For each donor, three plates each were used for CD4 naive and CD4 memory, two plates were used for CD8 naive, and one plate was used for CD8 memory. Different laboratories and diverse techniques were used to prepare libraries and sequence TCR repertoires, to increase sequencing depth and limit assay-specific biases. The study deeply sequenced blood TCR repertoires of roughly five healthy adults to estimate repertoire size and the extent of clonotype sharing between individuals. Study-level results and caveats: Sampling was restricted to blood, and TCR repertoires in tissues likely differ from the TCR repertoires found in blood. Pairwise subsampling indicated that sequencing depth was expected to affect the degree of clonotype sharing among donors. Estimated clonotype richness was generally larger for naive than for memory subsets. Because the study included a small number of donors, the genetic and exposure-history diversity represented was limited. When a few donors were compared, the shared fraction of clonotypes was 5% to 6.5% for naive CD4, 3% to 4% for naive CD8, roughly 2.5% for memory CD4, and roughly 0.43% for memory CD8. Rarefaction of sorted-subset datasets indicated incomplete sequencing despite the large sequencing depth. Compared with non-shared clonotypes, clonotypes shared by all four sorted-subset donors had higher generation probabilities.

TCR CDR3 regions were amplified from genomic DNA by multiplex PCR using the deep immunoSEQ assay. Genomic DNA extracted from each cell subset was distributed evenly over all wells of several immunoSEQ 96-well plates, and each plate served as one replicate. For sorted subsets, approximately 200 ng of genomic DNA, equivalent to around 30,000 T cell genomes, went into each replicate PCR. Purified libraries were measured with a Qubit 3.0 fluorometer, size-checked on a Bioanalyzer 2100, and measured again with the KAPA Library Quantification kit. Every immunoSEQ 96-well plate was sequenced on a separate single-read 150-cycle Illumina NextSeq 550 flow cell. The source study handled its data this way. Because the immunoSEQ output held only junctional sequences and lacked quality scores, the filtering could not match the filtering applied to full-length reads. To assign V/J genes and CDR3, sequences were annotated against IMGT germline references using PyIR, a Python wrapper for IgBLAST v1.9. Reads with weak V/J assignments (E-value above 1e-6), missing CDR3, stop codons, out-of-frame junctions, or ambiguous translated residues were removed. V3J clonotypes were defined as sequences sharing an identical inferred V gene, J gene, and CDR3 amino acid sequence. To compute the percentage overlap between repertoires, the number of shared unique clonotypes was divided by the size of the smaller repertoire. Repertoire richness was assessed with RTK rarefaction, the Chao1 estimator, and Recon v2.1 estimates of unobserved clonotypes. OLGA was used to compute generation probabilities for all TCRbeta clonotypes that the gDNA method yielded from a handful of donors. The source is immuneACCESS, and TCRdb retained only in-frame sequences with V and J called. Part of the clones is not carried over; for the studies checked, unresolved V genes explain less than half of this, and the remainder is unexplained. V, J and clone size reflect that table, while D and trimming were determined from the DNA. The sample has approximately 2.1 million clones on record, 93% of them singletons. Jointly, the top ten make up 0.39% of the sample.

The CDR3 measures 13 amino acids from cysteine to phenylalanine. The CDR3 DNA has 39 bases and is translated from base 1. V gives up 5 bases and J gives up 8 bases, and the segment between their germline ends measures 13 bases. CDR1 and CDR2 are read off the germline V gene as SGHTA and FQGTGA. The donors were healthy, HIV-negative adults with no recently reported acute infections or vaccinations. All donors were Caucasian adults living in Nashville, Tennessee, USA. CD4+ T cells were enriched through magnetic negative selection, after which naive cells were positively selected on CD45RA and the remaining negative fraction served as the memory subset. After blood collection by leukapheresis, PBMCs were isolated using Ficoll-Histopaque density gradient centrifugation and then cryopreserved in the vapor phase of liquid nitrogen. Analytical flow cytometry was used to check the purity and quantity of each magnetically sorted T cell population. Genomic DNA was isolated from each sorted fraction and quantified by UV absorbance on a Nanodrop 2000c.

This TCR was sampled from a man aged 18-30 years in good health. Some clones in this sample may be carry-over from other donors' samples. Sequencing used naive CD4+ T cells from PBMCs. Reading the label with the study, this specimen's cell subset or site is: CD45RA+ positively selected. Rearrangement joined TRBV7-3 to TRBJ2-4, with the D segment identity uncertain. The DNA reads as follows: TGTGCCAGCAGCCGGACGGAAGGTGACATTCAGTACTTC. This sequence encodes CASSRTEGDIQYF.